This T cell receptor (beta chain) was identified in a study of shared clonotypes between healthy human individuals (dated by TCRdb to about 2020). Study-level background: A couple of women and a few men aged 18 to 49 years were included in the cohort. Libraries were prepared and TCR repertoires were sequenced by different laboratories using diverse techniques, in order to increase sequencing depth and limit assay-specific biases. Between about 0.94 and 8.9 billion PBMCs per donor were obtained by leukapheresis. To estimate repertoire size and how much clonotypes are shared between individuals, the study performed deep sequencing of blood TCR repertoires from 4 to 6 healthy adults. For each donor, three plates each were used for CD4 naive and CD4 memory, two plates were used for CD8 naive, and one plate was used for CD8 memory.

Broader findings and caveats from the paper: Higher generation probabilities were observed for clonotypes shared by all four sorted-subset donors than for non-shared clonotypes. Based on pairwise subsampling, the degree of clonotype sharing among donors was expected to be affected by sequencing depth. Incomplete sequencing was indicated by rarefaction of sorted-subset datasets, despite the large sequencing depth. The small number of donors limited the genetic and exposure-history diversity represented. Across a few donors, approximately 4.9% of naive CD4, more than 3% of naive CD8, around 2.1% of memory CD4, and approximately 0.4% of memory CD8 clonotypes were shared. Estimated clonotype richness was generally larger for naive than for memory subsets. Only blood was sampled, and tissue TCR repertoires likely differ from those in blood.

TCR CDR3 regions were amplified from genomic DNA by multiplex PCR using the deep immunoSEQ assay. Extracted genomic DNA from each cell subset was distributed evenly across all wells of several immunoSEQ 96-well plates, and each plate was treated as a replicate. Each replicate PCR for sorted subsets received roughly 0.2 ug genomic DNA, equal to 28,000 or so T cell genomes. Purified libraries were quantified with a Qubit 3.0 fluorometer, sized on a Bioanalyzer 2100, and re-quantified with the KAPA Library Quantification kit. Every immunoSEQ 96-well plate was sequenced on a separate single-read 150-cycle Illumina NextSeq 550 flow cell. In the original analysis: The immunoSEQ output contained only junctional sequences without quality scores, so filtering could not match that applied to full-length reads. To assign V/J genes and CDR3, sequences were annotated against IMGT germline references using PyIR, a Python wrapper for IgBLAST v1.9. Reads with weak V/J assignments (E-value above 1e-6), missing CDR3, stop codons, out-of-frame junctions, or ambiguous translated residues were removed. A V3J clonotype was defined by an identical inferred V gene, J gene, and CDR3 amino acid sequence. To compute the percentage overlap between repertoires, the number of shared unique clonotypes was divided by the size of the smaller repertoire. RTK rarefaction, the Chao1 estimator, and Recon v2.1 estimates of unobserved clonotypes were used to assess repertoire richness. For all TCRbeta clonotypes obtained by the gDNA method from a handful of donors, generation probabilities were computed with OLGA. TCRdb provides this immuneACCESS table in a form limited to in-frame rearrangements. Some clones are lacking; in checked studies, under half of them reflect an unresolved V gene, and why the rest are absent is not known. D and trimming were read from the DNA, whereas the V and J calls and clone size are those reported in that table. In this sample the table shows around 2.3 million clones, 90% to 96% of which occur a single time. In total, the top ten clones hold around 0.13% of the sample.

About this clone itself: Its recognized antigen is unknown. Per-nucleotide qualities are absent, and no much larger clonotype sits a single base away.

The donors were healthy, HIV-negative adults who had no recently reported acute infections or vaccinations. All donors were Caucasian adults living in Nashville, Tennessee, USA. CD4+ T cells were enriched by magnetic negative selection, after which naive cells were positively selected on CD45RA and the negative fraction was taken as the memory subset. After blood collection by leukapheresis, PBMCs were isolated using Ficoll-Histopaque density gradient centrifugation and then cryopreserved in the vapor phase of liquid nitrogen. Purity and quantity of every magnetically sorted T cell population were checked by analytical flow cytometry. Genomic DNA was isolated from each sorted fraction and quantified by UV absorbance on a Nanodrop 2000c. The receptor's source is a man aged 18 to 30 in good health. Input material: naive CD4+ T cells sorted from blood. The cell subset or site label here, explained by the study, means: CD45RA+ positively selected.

The CDR3 in this case is CASRLGDRGGIEELFF. DNA sequence: TGTGCAAGTCGCTTAGGGGACAGGGGAGGTATAGAGGAGCTGTTTTTT. The chain uses TRBV12-2 and TRBJ2-2; the table calls TRBD1, which could not be checked here. TRBV12-2 is shown as a pseudogene. The CDR3, from cysteine to phenylalanine, totals 16 residues. Of all the DNA, just the CDR3 is kept, 48 bases in frame from base 1.